One sample yielded the 5 T cell receptor beta chains listed below, sequenced in a study of blood T cell repertoires in COVID-19. Libraries were prepared by immunoSEQ multiplex PCR; TCRdb keeps only in-frame clonotypes and omits some of them. This table has about 34,000 clones, 85% appearing once. The sequencing sample was made of peripheral blood. The receptors come from a human donor with acute or convalescent COVID-19. The donor label of this sample is uncertain.

V gene TRBV13 combines with J gene TRBJ2-1; 11 bases are a match to TRBD1. Germline assignment: CDR1 PRHDT and CDR2 FYEKMQ (reference sequence). The V gene end was trimmed by 5 bases and the J gene end by 12 bases; junction bases not matched to a gene: 21. CDR3 length: 18 residues. CDR3 sequence reads: CASSPIPLGQGAHKVQFF. CDR3 nucleotide sequence: TGTGCCAGCAGCCCAATACCCCTCGGACAGGGGGCGCATAAGGTGCAGTTCTTC.

V is TRBV30 and J is TRBJ1-1; D call uncertain. The CDR3 has 12 residues. Germline V gives CDR1 GTSNPN, CDR2 SVGIG (reference sequence). V was shortened by 4 bases and J by 0 bases, with 6 bases between the two germline ends. The CDR3: CAWTTLNTEAFF. In DNA form, the CDR3 reads TGTGCCTGGACTACCCTGAACACTGAAGCTTTCTTT.

The chain joins TRBV6-6 to TRBJ2-5; D is perhaps TRBD1 (6 bases). The V gene lost 10 bases and the J gene lost 6 bases, with 15 bases spanning the gap. CDR1 and CDR2 (germline): MNHNY, SVGAGI (reference sequence). The CDR3 length is 12 residues. CDR3 protein: CATLQGSKTQYF. The DNA of the CDR3 is TGTGCCACACTACAGGGCAGCAAGACCCAGTACTTC.

The V gene is TRBV7-9, the J gene TRBJ1-2; 7 nucleotides line up with TRBD1. The CDR3 runs 15 residues. The ends lost 0 bases at V and 4 bases at J; junction bases unmatched: 5. In germline, CDR1 is SEHNR, CDR2 FQNEAQ (reference sequence). CDR3 residues: CASSLAQGQIYGYTF. The CDR3 bases are TGTGCCAGCAGCTTAGCGCAGGGACAGATCTATGGCTACACCTTC.

The chain is built from TRBV13 and TRBJ2-7; the match to TRBD2 covers 13 bases. The germline CDR1 and CDR2 sequences are PRHDT and FYEKMQ (reference sequence). This CDR3 spans 17 amino acids. The J segment lost 5 bases and the V segment lost 4 bases, leaving 11 bases of the junction unmatched. CDR3 region: CASSSRRTSGSGHEQYF. The CDR3 DNA reads TGTGCCAGCAGCTCCCGACGGACTAGCGGGAGTGGGCACGAGCAGTACTTC.